The 3 T cell receptor beta chains in this list originate from one sample, sequenced in a study of early T cells in non-severe SARS-CoV-2 infection. MiXCR, applied by TCRdb to the 5' RACE reads, yields one record per CDR3 protein. The table shows 81,000 or so distinct CDR3 sequences, with 12% occurring only once. The sequenced sample was whole blood. The source is an adult who was a healthcare worker with PCR-confirmed SARS-CoV-2 infection or an uninfected control (not recorded which).

This clonotype was found many times. The chain links TRBV29-1 to TRBJ1-1, with D perhaps matching TRBD1 (5 bases). This CDR3 is 10 amino acids long. Trimming cost V 6 bases and J 11 bases, with 13 bases left between them. The germline V gene encodes CDR1 SQVTM and CDR2 ANQGSEA. Here the CDR3 reads CSVWGKGAFF. DNA of the CDR3: TGCAGCGTCTGGGGGAAGGGGGCTTTCTTT.

The chain combines TRBV3-1 with TRBJ1-6; tentatively, D is TRBD1 (5 bases). Germline-derived CDR1 and CDR2 are LGHDT and YNNKEL (reference sequence). V was shortened by 4 bases and J by 7 bases, with 20 bases between the two germline ends. The CDR3 length is 17 residues. The CDR3 reads CASSLEAGRGWNSPLHF. In nucleotides, the CDR3 is TGTGCCAGCAGCCTTGAGGCCGGAAGGGGATGGAATTCACCCCTCCACTTT.

The genes are TRBV27 and TRBJ2-1, with D tentatively TRBD2 (5 bases). V was clipped by 5 bases and J by 7 bases, with 15 bases between them. In germline, CDR1 is MNHEY, CDR2 SMNVEV (reference sequence). The CDR3 is 14 amino acids. CDR3 amino acids: CASSPPGFWNEQFF. The DNA for the CDR3 is TGTGCCAGCAGTCCCCCGGGGTTCTGGAATGAGCAGTTCTTC.